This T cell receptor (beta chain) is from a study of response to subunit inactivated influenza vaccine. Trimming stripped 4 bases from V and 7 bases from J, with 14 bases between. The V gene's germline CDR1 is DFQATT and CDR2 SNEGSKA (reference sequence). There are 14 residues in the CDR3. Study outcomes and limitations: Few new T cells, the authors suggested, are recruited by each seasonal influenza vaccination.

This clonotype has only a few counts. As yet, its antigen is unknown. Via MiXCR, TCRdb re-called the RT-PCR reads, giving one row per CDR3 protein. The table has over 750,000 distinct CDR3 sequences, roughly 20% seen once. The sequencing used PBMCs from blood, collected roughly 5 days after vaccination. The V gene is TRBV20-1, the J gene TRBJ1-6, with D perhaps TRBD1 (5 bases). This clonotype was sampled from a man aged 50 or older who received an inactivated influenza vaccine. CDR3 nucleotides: TGCAGTGCTATCTTCGGGACCTCAAATTCACCCCTCCACTTT. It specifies CSAIFGTSNSPLHF.